This TCR beta chain was found in a study of blood T cell repertoires in COVID-19. Study background: The United States, Italy and Spain provided the acute and convalescent COVID-19 samples. T cells, B-cell-depleted T cells, or PBMCs provided the cDNA or gDNA that served as material.

V lost 3 bases, J lost 0 bases, and 3 bases stayed unmatched. From germline, CDR1 is SGHRS and CDR2 YFSETQ. The CDR3 is 15 amino acids. Produced via immunoSEQ multiplex PCR; TCRdb's table is partial and in-frame only. The sample consists of some 120,000 clones, approximately 84% of them appearing once. The sequence came from a man aged 35-49 years with acute or convalescent COVID-19. The chain joins TRBV5-1 to TRBJ1-1; TRBD1 matches 9 bases. Sequenced input: peripheral blood. Here the CDR3 DNA reads TGCGCCAGCAGCTGGGGACAGGGTATGAACACTGAAGCTTTCTTT. It yields the protein CASSWGQGMNTEAFF.